These T cell receptor beta chains were read from a single sample in a study of Tregs in tolerant kidney transplant recipients. Data came from immunoSEQ multiplex PCR; TCRdb stores just in-frame clones and leaves some out. Of tens of thousands of clones in the sample, more than 70% are singletons; the top ten hold around 4%. The sequenced sample was CD4+ T cells from blood (PBMCs), obtained 6 months after the transplant. These receptors all come from a human patient who received a combined kidney and bone marrow transplant. Certain T cells may be donor cells from the graft. The CDR3 runs from the conserved cysteine through the conserved F or W.

>TRBV9
CASSVTPGGTDTQYF
>TRBV2
CASSGSGPYTDTQYF
>TRBV18
CASSTTGGGYEQYF
>TRBV9
CASSVFAGGTGTGELFF
>TRBV7-2
CASSLGGQGRSDTEAFF
>TRBV18
CASSPTAPGQGDGYTF
>TRBV14
CASSLGLSYEQYF
>TRBV18
CASSPNPTGESGYTF
>TRBV7-9
CASSLGTSGVYNEQFF
>TRBV19
CASSGGRSSYEQYF
>TRBV7-9
CASSLGLAGETQYF